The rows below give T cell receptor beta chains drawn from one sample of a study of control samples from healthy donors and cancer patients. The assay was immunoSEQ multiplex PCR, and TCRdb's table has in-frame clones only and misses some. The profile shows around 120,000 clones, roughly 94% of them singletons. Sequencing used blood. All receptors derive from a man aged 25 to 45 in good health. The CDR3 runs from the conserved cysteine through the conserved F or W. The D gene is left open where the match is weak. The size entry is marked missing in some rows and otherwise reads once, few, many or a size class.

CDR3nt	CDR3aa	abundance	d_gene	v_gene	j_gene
TGTGCCAGCAGCCCCCAGGGGGGATATAGCAATCAGCCCCAGCATTTT	CASSPQGGYSNQPQHF	NA	TRBD1	TRBV7-2	TRBJ1-5
TGTGCCAGCAGTGACCCAGGCTCTGGAAACACCATATATTTT	CASSDPGSGNTIYF	NA	NA	TRBV25-1	TRBJ1-3
TGTGCCACCAGCAGAGAGGCGTTCTCCTACGAGCAGTACTTC	CATSREAFSYEQYF	NA	NA	TRBV15	TRBJ2-7
TGTGCCTGCAACAGGGAGGGCACAGATACGCAGTATTTT	CACNREGTDTQYF	once	NA	TRBV19	TRBJ2-3
TGTGCCACCAGGGCCCGGACCGGGGAGCTGTTTTTT	CATRARTGELFF	NA	NA	TRBV24-1	TRBJ2-2
TGTGCCAGTAGTCTTCTAGCGGATCAAGAGACCCAGTACTTC	CASSLLADQETQYF	once	TRBD2	TRBV19	TRBJ2-5
TGTGCCAGCAGTTCCCCTAGCGTCTTTAGCACAGATACGCAGTATTTT	CASSSPSVFSTDTQYF	NA	NA	TRBV6-2/TRBV6-3	TRBJ2-3
TGTGCCAGCAGTTCCTACACAGGGATTAGGGGTGGAAACACCATATATTTT	CASSSYTGIRGGNTIYF	NA	NA	TRBV13	TRBJ1-3
TGCGCCAGCAGCCAAGAAGCGGGGGGGCGAGACATTCAGTACTTC	CASSQEAGGRDIQYF	NA	TRBD2	TRBV4-1	TRBJ2-4
TGTGCCAGCAGTTTATCGGGCGGGGGGCACCACTACGAGCAGTACTTC	CASSLSGGGHHYEQYF	NA	TRBD2	TRBV27	TRBJ2-7
TGTGCCAGCAGTTACTCGGGGACAGGGGATTCACCCCTCCACTTT	CASSYSGTGDSPLHF	NA	TRBD1	TRBV6-6	TRBJ1-6
TGTGCCTGGAGTAGTGGGAGCTCCTACAATGAGCAGTTCTTC	CAWSSGSSYNEQFF	NA	NA	TRBV30	TRBJ2-1
TGTGCCAGCAGATCCGAAACCATGAACACTGAAGCTTTCTTT	CASRSETMNTEAFF	NA	NA	TRBV7-9	TRBJ1-1
TGTGCCAGCAAGGGACAAAGTCCAACCGGGGAGCTGTTTTTT	CASKGQSPTGELFF	NA	NA	TRBV27	TRBJ2-2
TGTGCCAGCAGTTCGACGGACCTCTATGAAAAACTGTTTTTT	CASSSTDLYEKLFF	NA	NA	TRBV6-2/TRBV6-3	TRBJ1-4
TGTGCCAGCAGCTTAGACGGCTCGTTAGCCTTAGCCAAAAACATTCAGTACTTC	CASSLDGSLALAKNIQYF	NA	NA	TRBV11-3	TRBJ2-4
TGTGCCAGCAGCTCGGGACAGAGAGTTTCATTTTTAAACTATGGCTACACCTTC	CASSSGQRVSFLNYGYTF	NA	TRBD1	TRBV7-9	TRBJ1-2
TGCAGCGTTGAGTCAGGTAATGAGCAGTTCTTC	CSVESGNEQFF	NA	NA	TRBV29-1	TRBJ2-1
TGTGCCAGCTCACCAGCCGGGGGGTATCAGCCCCAGCATTTT	CASSPAGGYQPQHF	NA	NA	TRBV18	TRBJ1-5
TGTGCCAGCAGTTACTCAGACGGAGAGACCCAGTACTTC	CASSYSDGETQYF	NA	NA	TRBV6-2/TRBV6-3	TRBJ2-5
TGTGCCAGCAGGAGGGGCTCTGGAAACACCATATATTTT	CASRRGSGNTIYF	NA	NA	TRBV6-5	TRBJ1-3
TGTGCCAGCAGCCGCCCCGGCTATCAGCCCCAGCATTTT	CASSRPGYQPQHF	NA	NA	TRBV28	TRBJ1-5
TGTGCCAGTAGTATAGGACAGCCCGATGGCTACACCTTC	CASSIGQPDGYTF	NA	NA	TRBV19	TRBJ1-2
TGCAGCGTTGAAAGGGACTATGAGCAGTTCTTC	CSVERDYEQFF	once	NA	TRBV29-1	TRBJ2-1
TGTGCCAGCAGAAACCTAGATTACGAGCAGTACTTC	CASRNLDYEQYF	once	NA	TRBV7-9	TRBJ2-7
TGCGCCAGCAGCTTGCCCGGGGAGCTGTTTTTT	CASSLPGELFF	NA	NA	TRBV5-1	TRBJ2-2
TGTGCCAGCAGCTTTACGGGGACTCCCGGATCTGAAGCTTTCTTT	CASSFTGTPGSEAFF	NA	NA	TRBV7-2	TRBJ1-1
TGTGCCAGCAGCTCGCAGGGGGTAGGGACTGAAGCTTTCTTT	CASSSQGVGTEAFF	NA	TRBD1	TRBV6-5	TRBJ1-1
TGTGCCAGCAGTGAAGGTGGAGGCTACACCTTC	CASSEGGGYTF	NA	NA	TRBV2	TRBJ1-2
TGTGCCAGCAGAAGACAGTCAACTAACTCCTACGAGCAGTACTTC	CASRRQSTNSYEQYF	once	NA	TRBV28	TRBJ2-7
TGTGCCAGCAGCCCTGGACGACATCTCCCGGAGCTGTTTTTT	CASSPGRHLPELFF	NA	NA	TRBV7-9	TRBJ2-2
TGTGCCAGCTCACCGGGGGGTGGGAGTCAGCCCCAGCATTTT	CASSPGGGSQPQHF	NA	NA	TRBV18	TRBJ1-5
TGCAGCGTTGAACCGGGTGAGTCCTACAATGAGCAGTTCTTC	CSVEPGESYNEQFF	NA	NA	TRBV29-1	TRBJ2-1